The 21 T cell receptor beta chains in this list originate from one sample, sequenced in a study of control samples from healthy donors and cancer patients. Profiled with immunoSEQ multiplex PCR; TCRdb holds only in-frame clones, not every one. The sample holds under 150,000 clones, over 75% seen once. Sequenced: PBMCs. The receptors were gathered from a woman in her fifties or sixties with colorectal cancer.

This chain links TRBV5-1 with TRBJ2-2; 12 nucleotides line up with TRBD1. Trimming removed 4 bases from V and 3 bases from J; junction bases left unmatched: 10. This CDR3 is 18 amino acids long. The germline CDR1 and CDR2 sequences are SGHRS and YFSETQ. CDR3 coding DNA: TGCGCCAGCAGCCCGGAGGGACAGGGGGCGTTTGACACCGGGGAGCTGTTTTTT. It yields the protein CASSPEGQGAFDTGELFF.

The chain employs TRBV2 and TRBJ1-2; 9 positions agree with TRBD1. The CDR3 extends over 13 amino acids. Per germline, CDR1 SNHLY and CDR2 FYNNEI. V shed 4 bases, J shed 5 bases, and the junction held 2 bases outside the gene matches. The CDR3 is CASSGDRVYGYTF. CDR3 coding DNA: TGTGCCAGCAGTGGGGACAGGGTTTATGGCTACACCTTC. Based on the CDR3 plus reference TRBV2 and TRBJ1-2, the full variable domain is EPEVTQTPSHQVTQMGQEVILRCVPISNHLYFYWYRQILGQKVEFLVSFYNNEISEKSEIFDDQFSVERPDGSNFTLKIRSTKLEDSAMYFCASSGDRVYGYTFGSGTRLTVV.

This clone was recorded a few times. This rearrangement joins TRBV19 to TRBJ2-5; 8 nucleotides align to TRBD1. This CDR3 contains 14 residues. The germline V gene has CDR1 LNHDA and CDR2 SQIVND (reference sequence). Unmatched junction bases numbered 3, after V lost 2 bases and J lost 4 bases. CDR3 nucleotides: TGTGCCAGTAGTATAAGTACAGGGGGAGAGACCCAGTACTTC. Its translation: CASSISTGGETQYF. Full variable domain (missing parts from reference TRBV19 and TRBJ2-5): DGGITQSPKYLFRKEGQNVTLSCEQNLNHDAMYWYRQDPGQGLRLIYYSQIVNDFQKGDIAEGYSVSREKKESFPLTVTSAQKNPTAFYLCASSISTGGETQYFGPGTRLLVL.

The chain carries TRBV15 and TRBJ1-4; D gene ambiguous. V was clipped by 3 bases and J by 0 bases, with 5 bases between them. Looked up from germline, CDR1 is LNHNV and CDR2 is YYDKDF (reference sequence). The CDR3 spans 14 residues. CDR3 sequence (DNA): TGTGCCACCAGCAGGAGTGCAACTAATGAAAAACTGTTTTTT. It translates to CATSRSATNEKLFF.

The chain couples TRBV7-6 to TRBJ2-2, with 7 bases matching TRBD2. Germline assignment: CDR1 SGHVS and CDR2 FNYEAQ. The CDR3 totals 16 residues. J gave up 6 bases and V 2 bases, and 9 bases lay outside the gene matches. The CDR3 region is CASSLFGGGVAGELFF. The DNA of the CDR3 is TGTGCCAGCAGCTTATTCGGTGGGGGGGTCGCCGGGGAGCTGTTTTTT.

This chain links TRBV10-3 with TRBJ1-6; 7 bases are shared with TRBD1. Germline CDR1 ENHRY, CDR2 SYGVKD. CDR3 length: 15 residues. Germline trimming cut 2 bases from V and 7 bases from J; bases unmatched to any gene: 5. The CDR3 DNA reads TGTGCCATCAGTGAGGATGAGGGGGCAAATTCACCCCTCCACTTT. Translated, it gives CAISEDEGANSPLHF.

This clone was seen a few times. The chain has TRBV27 and TRBJ2-7, with unresolved D. V lost 10 bases to trimming and J lost 6 bases, with 22 bases between them. The CDR3 totals 14 residues. Germline V CDR1 and CDR2: MNHEY, SMNVEV (reference sequence). DNA of the CDR3: TGTGCCACCCAACCCGTACGCGATACCTCCGAGCAGTACTTC. As protein: CATQPVRDTSEQYF.

The chain employs TRBV5-1 and TRBJ1-5, with TRBD1 as a possible D gene (5 bases). This CDR3 contains 14 residues. Germline V gene data show CDR1 as SGHRS and CDR2 as YFSETQ. V lost 0 bases to trimming and J lost 7 bases, with 11 bases between them. CDR3 nucleotides: TGCGCCAGCAGCTTGGGACAGATTGGGCAGCCCCAGCATTTT. Amino acid sequence: CASSLGQIGQPQHF. Based on the CDR3 plus reference TRBV5-1 and TRBJ1-5, the full variable domain is KAGVTQTPRYLIKTRGQQVTLSCSPISGHRSVSWYQQTPGQGLQFLFEYFSETQRNKGNFPGRFSGRQFSNSRSEMNVSTLELGDSALYLCASSLGQIGQPQHFGDGTRLSIL.

V gene TRBV2 combines with J gene TRBJ2-1; 13 nucleotides match TRBD2. The V gene end was trimmed by 4 bases and the J gene end by 0 bases; junction bases not matched to a gene: 15. This CDR3 has 21 amino acids. CDR1 and CDR2 from the germline V gene are SNHLY and FYNNEI. The CDR3 loop is CASSGRGKTSGRPGSYNEQFF. The DNA of the CDR3 is TGTGCCAGCAGTGGCAGAGGAAAGACTAGCGGGAGGCCCGGCTCCTACAATGAGCAGTTCTTC. The full variable domain, its missing parts supplied by reference TRBV2 and TRBJ2-1, is EPEVTQTPSHQVTQMGQEVILRCVPISNHLYFYWYRQILGQKVEFLVSFYNNEISEKSEIFDDQFSVERPDGSNFTLKIRSTKLEDSAMYFCASSGRGKTSGRPGSYNEQFFGPGTRLTVL.

The chain uses TRBV6-2 or TRBV6-3 and TRBJ1-4; 7 bases match TRBD1. The CDR3 loop spans 16 amino acids. J was trimmed by 5 bases and V by 0 bases; bases with no gene match: 6. CDR1 MNHEY and CDR2 SVGEGT come from the germline V gene. CDR3 residues: CASSYSRPTGNEKLFF. The CDR3 DNA reads as TGTGCCAGCAGTTACTCCCGGCCGACAGGGAATGAAAAACTGTTTTTT.

The chain links TRBV5-4 to TRBJ2-1; D possibly corresponds to TRBD2 (7 bases). This CDR3 spans 15 amino acids. V lost 1 base and J 5 bases, leaving 13 bases between the germline ends. Germline lookup yields CDR1 SGHNT and CDR2 YYREEE (reference sequence). In nucleotides, the CDR3 is TGTGCCAGCAGCTTGTTAGGCGGGGGCGACAATGAGCAGTTCTTC. Translating it yields CASSLLGGGDNEQFF.

The chain is built from TRBV5-4 and TRBJ1-2; TRBD1 might be the D (6 bases). The CDR3 has 15 residues. Germline assignment: CDR1 SGHNT and CDR2 YYREEE (reference sequence). Trimming took off 7 bases at V and 3 bases at J, with 19 bases between the two ends. The CDR3 DNA reads TGTGCCAGCTACAGCCACAGGGAGGAGGACTATGGCTACACCTTC. This translates into CASYSHREEDYGYTF.

This sequence joins TRBV6-5 and TRBJ2-7; 11 bases line up with TRBD1. The CDR3 sequence is 14 residues long. The germline gives CDR1 MNHEY, CDR2 SVGAGI. Losses at the gene ends were 6 bases for V and 6 bases for J; bases not matched to a gene: 7. CDR3 nucleotides: TGTGCCAGCAGGCGCCCGGGACAGGGGGGCGAGCAGTACTTC. The encoded protein is CASRRPGQGGEQYF.

J is TRBJ1-6 and V is TRBV10-1; D remains unclear. The germline CDR1 and CDR2 sequences are WNHNN and SYGVQD (reference sequence). The CDR3 totals 13 residues. With 0 bases removed from V and 8 bases from J, the gap between germline ends came to 5 bases. DNA for the CDR3: TGCGCCAGCAGTGAGTCGAGGGATTCACCCCTCCACTTT. Translated, it gives CASSESRDSPLHF.

The genes are TRBV5-1 and TRBJ2-3; 8 nucleotides match TRBD2. CDR1 is SGHRS, CDR2 YFSETQ, per germline. CDR3 length: 15 residues. V lost 1 base, J lost 3 bases, and 4 bases stayed unmatched. Here the CDR3 reads CASSLNSGATDTQYF. CDR3 DNA: TGCGCCAGCAGCTTGAATAGCGGGGCGACAGATACGCAGTATTTT. Full variable domain (rest looked up from reference TRBV5-1 and TRBJ2-3): KAGVTQTPRYLIKTRGQQVTLSCSPISGHRSVSWYQQTPGQGLQFLFEYFSETQRNKGNFPGRFSGRQFSNSRSEMNVSTLELGDSALYLCASSLNSGATDTQYFGPGTRLTVL.

The V call is TRBV10-3, the J call TRBJ2-1; TRBD1 agrees at 7 bases. Trimming removed 2 bases from V and 7 bases from J; junction bases left unmatched: 5. The CDR3 is 14 amino acids. The germline CDR1 and CDR2 sequences are ENHRY and SYGVKD. CDR3: CAISEVTGTNEQFF. The CDR3 nucleotides are TGTGCCATCAGTGAGGTGACAGGGACGAATGAGCAGTTCTTC.

V gene TRBV4-1 combines with J gene TRBJ2-2; D remains ambiguous. Germline V CDR1 and CDR2: MGHRA, YSYEKL. Deletions cut 3 bases from V and 3 bases from J, with 5 bases between. The CDR3 totals 13 residues. The CDR3 is CASSQPDTGELFF. In DNA form, the CDR3 reads TGCGCCAGCAGCCAGCCGGACACCGGGGAGCTGTTTTTT.

The chain has TRBV19 and TRBJ2-1, with 11 nucleotides matching TRBD1. The CDR3 length is 13 residues. Germline V gene data show CDR1 as LNHDA and CDR2 as SQIVND (reference sequence). The V and J ends lost 8 bases and 8 bases, in that order; junction bases with no gene match: 5. CDR3 region: CASGDRGVDEQFF. CDR3 in DNA: TGTGCCAGTGGGGACAGGGGGGTCGATGAGCAGTTCTTC.

The chain carries TRBV15 and TRBJ2-6; 7 nucleotides agree with TRBD2. Germline values: CDR1 LNHNV, CDR2 YYDKDF (reference sequence). With V trimmed by 5 bases and J by 0 bases, 1 base remained unmatched. This CDR3 has 15 amino acids. This chain's CDR3 is CATSGGGSGANVLTF. The CDR3 nucleotides read TGTGCCACCAGCGGCGGGGGCTCTGGGGCCAACGTCCTGACTTTC.

The V and J genes are TRBV11-3 and TRBJ2-2, with D maybe TRBD1 (6 bases). The CDR3 is made up of 18 amino acids. In germline, CDR1 is SGHNT, CDR2 YENEEA. Deletions cut 1 base from V and 5 bases from J, with 20 bases between. CDR3 in DNA: TGTGCCAGCAGCTTAGGGGGGCTGGGGGCTACTGGAACCGGGGAGCTGTTTTTT. Protein product: CASSLGGLGATGTGELFF.

This clone was seen a few times. The genes are TRBV30 and TRBJ1-5, with D maybe TRBD1 (6 bases). Trimming cost V 0 bases and J 0 bases, with 12 bases left between them. The CDR3 length is 16 residues. Germline V CDR1 and CDR2: GTSNPN, SVGIG (reference sequence). DNA for the CDR3: TGTGCCTGGAGTGTAAGGACAGAACATAGCAATCAGCCCCAGCATTTT. This sequence encodes CAWSVRTEHSNQPQHF.